The 24 T cell receptor beta chains in this list originate from one sample, sequenced in a study of Graves' ophthalmopathy and Graves' hyperthyroidism. Investigators amplified TCR beta CDR3 regions from RNA transcripts. HTBI-primed RT-PCR formed the first round, and a multiplex PCR formed the second. TCRdb reanalysed the multiplex PCR reads using MiXCR and keeps one entry per CDR3 protein. The table has a few hundred thousand distinct CDR3 sequences, approximately 35% seen once; the top ten hold roughly 4%. The sequenced sample consisted of peripheral blood or thyroid tissue (not recorded which). The source is an adult man with Graves' hyperthyroidism.

Regarding this clonotype: No conserved phenylalanine or tryptophan ends this CDR3, so it is likely a read error. The chain couples TRBV12-3 or TRBV12-4 to TRBJ1-6; 7 bases line up with TRBD1. V lost 6 bases, J lost 4 bases, and 6 bases stayed unmatched. The CDR3 is 15 residues long. The CDR3 DNA reads TGTGCCAGCAGCCAGGGGACAGCTTATAATTCACCCCTCCACTCT. Its translation: CASSQGTAYNSPLHS.

V and J are TRBV7-8 and TRBJ2-5; D unresolved. With the DNA end fitting TRBJ2-1 better, the J assignment may be wrong. CDR3 length: 13 amino acids. Germline-derived CDR1 and CDR2 are SGHVS and FQNEAQ. The CDR3 bases are TGTGCCAGCAGCTTTGGTGTGAGCAATGAGCAGTTCTTC. Its translation: CASSFGVSNEQFF.

In its sample, this clonotype was seen once. The DNA of the CDR3 is TGCAGTGCTAGAGTACCCGACACTGAAGCTTTCTTT. Its translation is CSARVPDTEAFF. V usage is TRBV20-1 and J usage is TRBJ1-1, with D hard to call. CDR1 is DFQATT and CDR2 is SNEGSKA in the germline V gene (reference sequence). V dropped 1 base and J dropped 3 bases, with 6 bases sitting between them. The CDR3 consists of 12 residues.

This chain joins TRBV7-2 and TRBJ2-1; no firm D call. The better agreement between TRBJ2-7 and the DNA end casts doubt on the J call. CDR3 length: 12 residues. CDR1 and CDR2 from the germline V gene are SGHTA and FQGNSA. CDR3 amino acids: CASSLIYNEQYF. CDR3 DNA sequence: TGTGCCAGCAGTTTGATTTACAATGAGCAGTACTTC.

This clonotype was seen ten or more times. The chain links TRBV12-3 or TRBV12-4 to TRBJ1-1; 7 nucleotides agree with TRBD1. The CDR3 is 16 residues long. The ends lost 6 bases at V and 0 bases at J; junction bases unmatched: 10. The CDR3 sequence: CASSRPPTGVNTEAFF. CDR3 in DNA: TGTGCCAGCAGCCGGCCCCCCACAGGGGTGAACACTGAAGCTTTCTTT.

As concerns this clonotype: The DNA is left out, because the CDR3 cannot be placed on it with certainty; the CDR3 is given as TCRdb lists it. The V and J genes are TRBV12-3 or TRBV12-4 and TRBJ2-2; the table's TRBD1 call for D was not verified on the DNA. The CDR3 spans 12 residues, counting both ends. CDR3 amino acids: CASRRGAGSCFF.

This clonotype was counted many times. V and J are TRBV9 and TRBJ1-4; D gene ambiguous. Germline V CDR1 and CDR2: SGDLS, YYNGEE. This CDR3 is 14 amino acids long. V lost 3 bases, J lost 4 bases, and 10 bases lay in between. In nucleotides, the CDR3 is TGTGCCAGCAGCGGAGCATCCAGTAATGAAAAACTGTTTTTT. Translation gives CASSGASSNEKLFF.

The chain uses TRBV30 and TRBJ1-2; D ambiguous. The ends were cut back, 1 base at V and 4 bases at J, with 13 bases in the middle. Germline CDR1 is GTSNPN and CDR2 is SVGIG (reference sequence). The CDR3 is 14 residues long. CDR3 nucleotide sequence: TGTGCCTGGAGTGGTGGTGGGGTTGGCTATGGCTACACCTTC. Residues: CAWSGGGVGYGYTF.

In this sample, this clonotype turned up many times. The chain couples TRBV2 to TRBJ2-5; TRBD1 aligns across 7 bases. The CDR3 is 15 residues long. Trimming cost V 5 bases and J 2 bases; bases outside gene matches: 8. Germline CDR1 and CDR2: SNHLY and FYNNEI. The CDR3 loop reads CASSMNRGSQETQYF. The CDR3 DNA follows: TGTGCCAGCAGTATGAACAGGGGATCTCAAGAGACCCAGTACTTC.

In its sample, this clonotype was seen once. This chain links TRBV20-1 with TRBJ1-5; D not resolved. V lost 1 base and J 2 bases, leaving 21 bases between the germline ends. Germline CDR1 is DFQATT and CDR2 is SNEGSKA (reference sequence). The CDR3 runs to 18 residues. This chain's CDR3 is CSARVSARSYNGNQPQHF. CDR3 DNA: TGCAGTGCTAGAGTGTCGGCAAGAAGCTATAATGGCAATCAGCCCCAGCATTTT.

The rearrangement links TRBV11-1 to TRBJ2-7; 14 bases are shared with TRBD2. The DNA end favors TRBJ2-1, so the J call may be wrong. This CDR3 has 16 residues. Germline V gene lookup returns CDR1 SGHAT and CDR2 FQDESV (reference sequence). CDR3 in amino acids: CASSSRTSGRYNEQFF. DNA of the CDR3: TGTGCCAGCAGCTCAAGGACTAGCGGGAGGTACAATGAGCAGTTCTTC.

A note on this clonotype: No conserved phenylalanine or tryptophan is present at the end of the CDR3, so a read error is the likely explanation. It is unclear where the CDR3 begins or ends on the DNA, so no DNA is shown, and the CDR3 is as TCRdb lists it. The chain employs TRBV7-9 and TRBJ1-1. Termini included, the CDR3 measures 8 amino acids. Germline V CDR1 and CDR2: SEHNR, FQNEAQ (reference sequence). CDR3 protein: CASSLELG.

This clonotype was detected only once. The gene calls are TRBV2 and TRBJ1-5, with 9 bases that match TRBD1. CDR3 length: 16 residues. The V gene's germline CDR1 is SNHLY and CDR2 FYNNEI. The V gene end was trimmed by 6 bases and the J gene end by 3 bases; junction bases not matched to a gene: 9. For the CDR3, the DNA is TGTGCCAGCAGACCACAGGGACAGGGCCCCAATCAGCCCCAGCATTTT. It specifies CASRPQGQGPNQPQHF.

The sample holds many counts of this clonotype. The chain employs TRBV12-3 or TRBV12-4 and TRBJ1-5; 9 bases map to TRBD1. After removal of 3 bases from V and 6 bases from J, the junction contained 3 bases not matched to a gene. The CDR3 totals 14 residues. The CDR3 sequence is CASSLRTGAQPQHF. CDR3 DNA: TGTGCCAGCAGTTTGCGGACAGGGGCTCAGCCCCAGCATTTT.

This clonotype was detected only once. The chain joins TRBV7-2 to TRBJ1-3; D unclear. Germline assignment: CDR1 SGHTA and CDR2 FQGNSA. CDR3 length equals 15 residues. Trimming left V 5 bases short and J 4 bases short, with 15 bases between. CDR3 nucleotides: TGTGCCAGCAGCCCGAGCGGGAGGCGCGGAAACACCATATATTTT. Its protein is CASSPSGRRGNTIYF.

This clonotype was found a few times. The CDR3 nucleotides are TGTGCCAGCAGACCCCGGGGGGGGTCGGGCAATCAGCCCCAGCATTTT. Protein product: CASRPRGGSGNQPQHF. The chain has TRBV9 and TRBJ1-5, with a weak D call TRBD1 (5 bases). With 5 bases removed from V and 2 bases from J, the gap between germline ends came to 17 bases. Germline-derived CDR1 and CDR2 are SGDLS and YYNGEE. The CDR3 contains 16 residues.

The chain combines TRBV29-1 with TRBJ2-5; D is unclear. The V end was cut by 0 bases, the J end by 5 bases, with 7 bases between. The CDR3 contains 12 residues. Germline V lookup: CDR1 SQVTM, CDR2 ANQGSEA. In DNA form, the CDR3 reads TGCAGCGTTGAAGATGGCATGGAGACCCAGTACTTC. Translating gives CSVEDGMETQYF.

The chain has TRBV20-1 and TRBJ2-7, with 7 bases fitting TRBD1. Per germline, CDR1 DFQATT and CDR2 SNEGSKA (reference sequence). This CDR3 is 17 amino acids long. J lost 7 bases, V lost 3 bases, and 21 bases had no gene match. DNA of the CDR3: TGCAGTGCTAGGACCCAGCCACAGGGGTTAGGGGACAATGAGCAGTACTTC. Translation gives CSARTQPQGLGDNEQYF.

V and J are TRBV10-3 and TRBJ2-7; 7 nucleotides align to TRBD1. Germline assignment: CDR1 ENHRY and CDR2 SYGVKD. Trimming at V came to 3 bases and at J to 2 bases, leaving 7 bases not matched to a gene. CDR3 length equals 15 residues. The CDR3 protein is CAISDLGQKTYEQYF. CDR3 DNA sequence: TGTGCCATCAGTGATCTGGGACAGAAGACCTACGAGCAGTACTTC.

This clonotype was observed a handful of times. This sequence joins TRBV6-1 and TRBJ2-2; the D gene could be TRBD1 or TRBD2 (7 bases each). Looked up from germline, CDR1 is MNHNS and CDR2 is SASEGT. Trimming took 3 bases from V and 5 from J, leaving 16 bases between them. This CDR3 is built from 16 residues. The CDR3 loop reads CASSDRQGGGTGELFF. The CDR3 nucleotides are TGTGCCAGCAGTGACCGACAGGGAGGGGGAACCGGGGAGCTGTTTTTT.

V gene TRBV15 combines with J gene TRBJ1-2, with D possibly being TRBD1 (6 bases). V was shortened by 4 bases and J by 3 bases, with 6 bases between the two germline ends. Germline CDR1 reads LNHNV; CDR2 reads YYDKDF (reference sequence). This CDR3 contains 12 residues. CDR3 sequence (DNA): TGTGCCACCAGCACAGGGGACTATGGCTACACCTTC. This sequence encodes CATSTGDYGYTF. The variable domain in full, completed from reference TRBV15 and TRBJ1-2, reads DAMVIQNPRYQVTQFGKPVTLSCSQTLNHNVMYWYQQKSSQAPKLLFHYYDKDFNNEADTPDNFQSRRPNTSFCFLDIRSPGLGDTAMYLCATSTGDYGYTFGSGTRLTVV.

In the case of this clonotype: Given a much more abundant clone one base away, this may be a read error. The chain uses TRBV19 and TRBJ1-2, with D perhaps matching TRBD1 (6 bases). Between the trimmed V and J ends, which lost 2 bases and 5 bases, there was a span of 15 bases. CDR3 length: 15 residues. CDR1 is LNHDA, CDR2 SQIVND, per germline (reference sequence). The CDR3 protein is CASSIQGQSIYGYTF. The CDR3 nucleotides are TGTGCCAGTAGTATACAAGGACAGTCTATATATGGCTACACCTTC.

This clonotype was found once. This sequence joins TRBV20-1 and TRBJ1-2, with D possibly being TRBD1 (6 bases). This CDR3 has 15 residues. Germline loops: CDR1 DFQATT, CDR2 SNEGSKA (reference sequence). Trimming pared 4 bases from V and 1 base from J, leaving 16 bases between. CDR3 in amino acids: CSATQQGRFNYGYTF. As DNA, the CDR3 is TGCAGTGCTACCCAACAGGGCCGATTTAACTATGGCTACACCTTC.

Of note for this clonotype: A single base separates this from a much larger clone, so it may be a read error. V gene TRBV2 combines with J gene TRBJ2-7; 8 nucleotides line up with TRBD1. The CDR3 extends over 16 amino acids. The V gene's germline CDR1 is SNHLY and CDR2 FYNNEI. V trimming: 5 bases; J trimming: 4 bases; junction bases outside the gene matches: 13. The CDR3 loop is CASSHSADRVPYEQYF. DNA for the CDR3: TGTGCCAGCAGTCACTCCGCGGACAGGGTCCCTTACGAGCAGTACTTC. Complete variable domain (other parts from reference TRBV2 and TRBJ2-7): EPEVTQTPSHQVTQMGQEVILRCVPISNHLYFYWYRQILGQKVEFLVSFYNNEISEKSEIFDDQFSVERPDGSNFTLKIRSTKLEDSAMYFCASSHSADRVPYEQYFGPGTRLTVT.